The 17 T cell receptor beta chains below come from one sample, sequenced in a study of PD-L1 blockade in urothelial cancer. Assay: immunoSEQ multiplex PCR; the TCRdb copy retains only in-frame clones and omits some. The table lists under 55,000 clones, over 75% of them singletons, with 5.8% in the top ten. Source: PBMCs, taken around atezolizumab (anti-PD-L1) treatment. The source is a man aged 35 to 55 with urothelial cancer.

This chain connects TRBV11-3 to TRBJ2-1; D possibly corresponds to TRBD2 (5 bases). V was trimmed by 3 bases and J by 10 bases, leaving 10 bases between them. The germline V gene has CDR1 SGHNT and CDR2 YENEEA. The CDR3 covers 12 residues. For the CDR3, the DNA is TGTGCCAGCAGCTTGGGGTGGAGGGAGCAGTTCTTC. It yields the protein CASSLGWREQFF.

The genes are TRBV6-1 and TRBJ1-5; D may be TRBD1 (5 bases). The germline CDR1 and CDR2 sequences are MNHNS and SASEGT. V was pared by 10 bases and J by 3 bases, with 16 bases between. The CDR3 is 14 residues long. DNA for the CDR3: TGTGCCACCTACCTCGACAGTCCCAATCAGCCCCAGCATTTT. This sequence encodes CATYLDSPNQPQHF.

The chain carries TRBV30 and TRBJ1-1; 9 nucleotides line up with TRBD1. V lost 5 bases, J lost 8 bases, and 9 bases stayed unmatched. CDR1 and CDR2 from the germline V gene are GTSNPN and SVGIG (reference sequence). CDR3 length: 13 amino acids. CDR3: CAWAAGTGTEAFF. The CDR3 DNA follows: TGTGCCTGGGCTGCCGGGACAGGGACCGAAGCTTTCTTT.

CDR3 coding DNA: TGCGCCAGCAGCTTTATCGCGGGAGGACACTACGAGCAGTACTTC. It is translated as CASSFIAGGHYEQYF. This rearrangement joins TRBV5-1 to TRBJ2-7; 8 nucleotides match TRBD2. The J segment lost 3 bases and the V segment lost 2 bases, leaving 7 bases of the junction unmatched. This CDR3 contains 15 residues. Germline CDR1 and CDR2: SGHRS and YFSETQ. The complete variable domain, with remaining parts taken from reference TRBV5-1 and TRBJ2-7, reads KAGVTQTPRYLIKTRGQQVTLSCSPISGHRSVSWYQQTPGQGLQFLFEYFSETQRNKGNFPGRFSGRQFSNSRSEMNVSTLELGDSALYLCASSFIAGGHYEQYFGPGTRLTVT.

This clone has only a few counts. The chain recombines TRBV10-3 with TRBJ1-1, with 9 bases aligning to TRBD1. Germline trimming cut 6 bases from V and 7 bases from J; bases unmatched to any gene: 9. The CDR3 is 14 residues long. In germline, CDR1 is ENHRY, CDR2 SYGVKD. CDR3 in DNA: TGTGCCATCAGGAAACAGGGGGCTATAAGTGAAGCTTTCTTT. This encodes CAIRKQGAISEAFF.

This clone was seen more than once but under ten times. The CDR3 reads CASSGTSGSKGELFF. Written as DNA, the CDR3 is TGTGCCAGCAGCGGTACTAGCGGGAGTAAAGGGGAGCTGTTTTTT. V is TRBV28 and J is TRBJ2-2; 11 bases map to TRBD2. Germline trimming cut 6 bases from V and 8 bases from J; bases unmatched to any gene: 8. Germline V gene data show CDR1 as MDHEN and CDR2 as SYDVKM. The CDR3 runs to 15 residues.

The V gene is TRBV7-2, the J gene TRBJ2-7, with D hard to call. V shed 2 bases and J shed 1 base, with 9 bases lying between them. Germline V lookup: CDR1 SGHTA, CDR2 FQGNSA. The CDR3 runs 14 residues. The DNA for the CDR3 is TGTGCCAGCAGCTTAAGCCCGCCATCCTACGAGCAGTACTTC. It specifies CASSLSPPSYEQYF.

The gene calls are TRBV2 and TRBJ2-4, with D maybe TRBD2 (7 bases). V lost 3 bases and J lost 6, with 12 bases in between. The CDR3 has 14 residues. Looked up from germline, CDR1 is SNHLY and CDR2 is FYNNEI. The CDR3 DNA sequence: TGTGCCAGCAGTGACCAGGGAGGGGGAAACATTCAGTACTTC. Its translation is CASSDQGGGNIQYF.

The chain joins TRBV20-1 to TRBJ2-7; D is ambiguous. The V gene's germline CDR1 is DFQATT and CDR2 SNEGSKA (reference sequence). V lost 6 bases and J 0 bases, leaving 6 bases between the germline ends. The CDR3 runs 11 residues. CDR3: CSAPTSYEQYF. The CDR3 DNA sequence: TGCAGTGCCCCTACCTCCTACGAGCAGTACTTC.

The rearrangement joins TRBV11-2 to TRBJ1-3; no reliable D call. V gave up 4 bases and J gave up 0 bases, with 13 bases separating them. Germline V gives CDR1 SGHAT, CDR2 FQNNGV. This CDR3 contains 16 residues. Here the CDR3 reads CASSSLRGSSGNTIYF. In DNA, the CDR3 is TGTGCCAGCAGCTCCCTGCGGGGAAGCTCTGGAAACACCATATATTTT.

This rearrangement joins TRBV6-6 to TRBJ1-3, with D perhaps matching TRBD1 (5 bases). The CDR3 totals 15 residues. V lost 2 bases, J lost 2 bases, and 10 bases lay in between. CDR1 is MNHNY and CDR2 is SVGAGI in the germline V gene (reference sequence). This chain's CDR3 is CASSYGQGAGNTIYF. CDR3 sequence (DNA): TGTGCCAGCAGTTACGGTCAGGGTGCTGGAAACACCATATATTTT.

This chain joins TRBV5-1 and TRBJ2-3; D might be TRBD2 (6 bases). The CDR3 covers 15 residues. The germline CDR1 and CDR2 sequences are SGHRS and YFSETQ. Trimming removed 3 bases at V and 7 bases at J, with 18 bases between. CDR3 region: CASSSGGGRTNTQYF. The CDR3 coding sequence is TGCGCCAGCAGCTCAGGAGGCGGACGGACTAATACGCAGTATTTT.

This rearrangement joins TRBV4-3 to TRBJ2-7; 12 bases are shared with TRBD2. Trimming at V came to 5 bases and at J to 4 bases, leaving 3 bases not matched to a gene. CDR1 is LGHNA and CDR2 is YSLEER in the germline V gene. The CDR3 has 14 amino acids. CDR3 sequence reads: CASSETSGSYEQYF. CDR3 DNA sequence: TGCGCCAGCAGCGAGACTAGCGGGAGTTACGAGCAGTACTTC.

The chain is built from TRBV4-2 and TRBJ2-5, with TRBD2 identical over 9 bases. The CDR3 loop spans 17 amino acids. CDR1 and CDR2 from the germline V gene are LGHNA and YNFKEQ. Trimming removed 1 base from V and 7 bases from J; junction bases left unmatched: 13. This CDR3 reads CASSQVSAGGLDVTQYF. The CDR3 DNA reads as TGTGCCAGCAGCCAAGTTTCGGCGGGAGGGCTGGATGTGACCCAGTACTTC.

This clone was recorded only once. This chain joins TRBV5-4 and TRBJ2-5; 7 bases line up with TRBD1. This CDR3 is built from 15 residues. Trimming cost V 4 bases and J 2 bases; bases outside gene matches: 8. The V gene's germline CDR1 is SGHNT and CDR2 YYREEE (reference sequence). CDR3 protein: CASSQSPGQQETQYF. The DNA of the CDR3 is TGTGCCAGCAGCCAGTCTCCGGGACAGCAAGAGACCCAGTACTTC.

The rearrangement uses TRBV18 and TRBJ2-7, with a weak D call TRBD2 (6 bases). Looked up from germline, CDR1 is KGHSH and CDR2 is LQKENI. The CDR3 is 15 amino acids. V was shortened by 8 bases and J by 5 bases, with 22 bases between the two germline ends. CDR3 region: CASPTGSGENHEQYF. In nucleotides, the CDR3 is TGTGCCAGCCCAACGGGGTCGGGGGAGAACCACGAGCAGTACTTC. The entire variable domain, with the rest obtained from reference TRBV18 and TRBJ2-7, is as follows: NAGVMQNPRHLVRRRGQEARLRCSPMKGHSHVYWYRQLPEEGLKFMVYLQKENIIDESGMPKERFSAEFPKEGPSILRIQQVVRGDSAAYFCASPTGSGENHEQYFGPGTRLTVT.

V is TRBV11-1 and J is TRBJ1-1; no firm D call. The CDR3 is 15 amino acids. Germline V CDR1 and CDR2: SGHAT, FQDESV (reference sequence). The ends were cut back, 4 bases at V and 7 bases at J, with 19 bases in the middle. This CDR3 is CASSYSSGAFSEAFF. In nucleotides, the CDR3 is TGTGCCAGCAGCTACTCCAGCGGAGCCTTCAGTGAAGCTTTCTTT.